A selection of T cell receptor beta chains follows, all from one sample in a study of cytomegalovirus exposure and HLA in healthy donors. Here immunoSEQ multiplex PCR was the method, and the copy in TCRdb shows in-frame clones only, minus some. The data contain about 94,000 clones, roughly 77% of them singletons. Sequenced: PBMCs. These receptor sequences come from a human donor in good health. CDR3s leave out the opening cysteine and the closing phenylalanine or tryptophan. The D gene is left open where the match is weak.

CDR3 protein: ASSPPPGKPRTGELF; CDR3 length: 15; V gene: TRBV5-5; J gene: TRBJ2-2; D gene: .
CDR3 protein: ASSSTGSPNEKLF; CDR3 length: 13; V gene: TRBV5-1; J gene: TRBJ1-4; D gene: .
CDR3 protein: ASSAGQGAVDTQY; CDR3 length: 13; V gene: TRBV6-4; J gene: TRBJ2-3; D gene: TRBD1
CDR3 protein: ASSPGQHSYEQY; CDR3 length: 12; V gene: TRBV7-2; J gene: TRBJ2-7; D gene: TRBD1
CDR3 protein: ASSPGQGRDNEQF; CDR3 length: 13; V gene: TRBV5-1; J gene: TRBJ2-1; D gene: TRBD1
CDR3 protein: ASSGRTANTEAF; CDR3 length: 12; V gene: TRBV19; J gene: TRBJ1-1; D gene: .
CDR3 protein: ASSPRTGADGCL; CDR3 length: 12; V gene: TRBV6-5; J gene: TRBJ1-5; D gene: TRBD1
CDR3 protein: ASSISPGTYEQY; CDR3 length: 12; V gene: TRBV19; J gene: TRBJ2-7; D gene: .
CDR3 protein: ASSPLRGETQY; CDR3 length: 11; V gene: TRBV5-6; J gene: TRBJ2-5; D gene: .
CDR3 protein: ASRSGTGNYGYT; CDR3 length: 12; V gene: TRBV19; J gene: TRBJ1-2; D gene: TRBD1
CDR3 protein: ASSIGTRAETQY; CDR3 length: 12; V gene: TRBV7-2; J gene: TRBJ2-5; D gene: .
CDR3 protein: ASTAGDTQY; CDR3 length: 9; V gene: TRBV25-1; J gene: TRBJ2-3; D gene: .
CDR3 protein: ASTRRLAGSPPYQETQY; CDR3 length: 17; V gene: TRBV19; J gene: TRBJ2-5; D gene: TRBD2
CDR3 protein: ASSLMGLDRFDEQF; CDR3 length: 14; V gene: TRBV28; J gene: TRBJ2-1; D gene: TRBD2
CDR3 protein: ASSRRTAMAYEQY; CDR3 length: 13; V gene: TRBV19; J gene: TRBJ2-7; D gene: .
CDR3 protein: ASLTSGRGSWQF; CDR3 length: 12; V gene: TRBV6-1; J gene: TRBJ2-1; D gene: TRBD2
CDR3 protein: ASSGSAAGTGAYEQY; CDR3 length: 15; V gene: TRBV2; J gene: TRBJ2-7; D gene: TRBD1
CDR3 protein: ASSLGDRGNGYT; CDR3 length: 12; V gene: TRBV5-1; J gene: TRBJ1-2; D gene: TRBD1
CDR3 protein: ASSSWTGRLETQY; CDR3 length: 13; V gene: TRBV5-1; J gene: TRBJ2-5; D gene: TRBD1
CDR3 protein: ASSLGRQGQRGETQY; CDR3 length: 15; V gene: TRBV11-3; J gene: TRBJ2-5; D gene: TRBD1
CDR3 protein: ASSLSAVTTSYGYT; CDR3 length: 14; V gene: TRBV27; J gene: TRBJ1-2; D gene: .
CDR3 protein: ASSLGSGGATMGHYEQY; CDR3 length: 17; V gene: TRBV11-2; J gene: TRBJ2-7; D gene: TRBD2
CDR3 protein: ATSVDRSGYT; CDR3 length: 10; V gene: TRBV15; J gene: TRBJ1-2; D gene: TRBD1
CDR3 protein: ASSLFRDSGYT; CDR3 length: 11; V gene: TRBV27; J gene: TRBJ1-2; D gene: .
CDR3 protein: ASSLVSGAANEKLF; CDR3 length: 14; V gene: TRBV7-9; J gene: TRBJ1-4; D gene: .
CDR3 protein: ASSVRGRANQPQH; CDR3 length: 13; V gene: TRBV28; J gene: TRBJ1-5; D gene: TRBD1
CDR3 protein: SAPQGNVGNGQF; CDR3 length: 12; V gene: TRBV29-1; J gene: TRBJ2-1; D gene: .
CDR3 protein: ASSLAGTGDQPQH; CDR3 length: 13; V gene: TRBV11-2; J gene: TRBJ1-5; D gene: .
CDR3 protein: ASGLGDSGRPDTGELF; CDR3 length: 16; V gene: TRBV12-5; J gene: TRBJ2-2; D gene: TRBD2
CDR3 protein: ARSLSEFSGANVLT; CDR3 length: 14; V gene: TRBV5-3; J gene: TRBJ2-6; D gene: .
CDR3 protein: ASNQKDRGSGELF; CDR3 length: 13; V gene: TRBV5-4; J gene: TRBJ2-2; D gene: .
CDR3 protein: SVEGDRDGPDTQY; CDR3 length: 13; V gene: TRBV29-1; J gene: TRBJ2-3; D gene: TRBD1
CDR3 protein: ASSQGTNTGELF; CDR3 length: 12; V gene: TRBV18; J gene: TRBJ2-2; D gene: .
CDR3 protein: SVSQENSPLH; CDR3 length: 10; V gene: TRBV29-1; J gene: TRBJ1-6; D gene: .
CDR3 protein: ASSPGRYGLF; CDR3 length: 10; V gene: TRBV2; J gene: TRBJ2-2; D gene: .
CDR3 protein: ASGLGGVNTGELF; CDR3 length: 13; V gene: TRBV12-5; J gene: TRBJ2-2; D gene: .
CDR3 protein: AWSVRSGEKLF; CDR3 length: 11; V gene: TRBV30; J gene: TRBJ1-4; D gene: .
CDR3 protein: ASSFRAGSSQETQY; CDR3 length: 14; V gene: TRBV7-8; J gene: TRBJ2-5; D gene: TRBD2
CDR3 protein: ASGISGGSSYEQY; CDR3 length: 13; V gene: TRBV7-2; J gene: TRBJ2-7; D gene: TRBD2
CDR3 protein: ASSQAWGGTNEKLF; CDR3 length: 14; V gene: TRBV4-1; J gene: TRBJ1-4; D gene: .
CDR3 protein: ASRPGIKLAKNIQY; CDR3 length: 14; V gene: TRBV21-1; J gene: TRBJ2-4; D gene: .
CDR3 protein: ASSVDSAAGPGS; CDR3 length: 12; V gene: TRBV9; J gene: TRBJ2-3; D gene: .